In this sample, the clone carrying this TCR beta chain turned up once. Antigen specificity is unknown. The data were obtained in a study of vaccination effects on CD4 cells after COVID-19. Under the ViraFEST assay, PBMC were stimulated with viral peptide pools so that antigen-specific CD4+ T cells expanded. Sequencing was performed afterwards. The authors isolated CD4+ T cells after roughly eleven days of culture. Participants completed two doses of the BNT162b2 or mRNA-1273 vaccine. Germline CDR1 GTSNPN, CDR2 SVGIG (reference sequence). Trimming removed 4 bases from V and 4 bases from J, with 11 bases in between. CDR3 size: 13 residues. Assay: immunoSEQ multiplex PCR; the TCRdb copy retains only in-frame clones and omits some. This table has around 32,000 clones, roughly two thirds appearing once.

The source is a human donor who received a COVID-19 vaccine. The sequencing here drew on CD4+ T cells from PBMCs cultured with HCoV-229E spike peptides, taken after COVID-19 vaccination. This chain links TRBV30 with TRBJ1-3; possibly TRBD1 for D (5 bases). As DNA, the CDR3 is TGTGCCTGGATGCCGGGGGGGGGAAACACCATATATTTT. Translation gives CAWMPGGGNTIYF. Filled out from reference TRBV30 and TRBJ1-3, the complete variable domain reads SQTIHQWPATLVQPVGSPLSLECTVEGTSNPNLYWYRQAAGRGLQLLFYSVGIGQISSEVPQNLSASRPQDRQFILSSKKLLLSDSGFYLCAWMPGGGNTIYFGEGSWLTVV.